The entry below gives a single TCR beta chain sequence along with its context. Its antigen remains unidentified. This sample stems from a study of T cell responses to AZD1222 COVID-19 vaccine. Only in-frame clones appear in the TCRdb table, and some are missing; sequencing was by immunoSEQ multiplex PCR. The sample consists of some 120,000 clones, roughly 88% of them appearing once. CDR3 length: 13 residues. V lost 3 bases to trimming and J lost 10 bases, with 10 bases between them. Study-level points and caveats: Just a handful of AZD1222 recipients were seropositive at baseline.

The TCR was taken from an adult who received the AZD1222 COVID-19 vaccine. The chain employs TRBV12-3 or TRBV12-4 and TRBJ1-6, with D unresolved. Sequencing was performed on peripheral blood, taken 28 days after the second AZD1222 dose. DNA of the CDR3: TGTGCCAGCAGTTTCGGCGGGGTCTCACCCCTCCACTTT. Protein: CASSFGGVSPLHF.